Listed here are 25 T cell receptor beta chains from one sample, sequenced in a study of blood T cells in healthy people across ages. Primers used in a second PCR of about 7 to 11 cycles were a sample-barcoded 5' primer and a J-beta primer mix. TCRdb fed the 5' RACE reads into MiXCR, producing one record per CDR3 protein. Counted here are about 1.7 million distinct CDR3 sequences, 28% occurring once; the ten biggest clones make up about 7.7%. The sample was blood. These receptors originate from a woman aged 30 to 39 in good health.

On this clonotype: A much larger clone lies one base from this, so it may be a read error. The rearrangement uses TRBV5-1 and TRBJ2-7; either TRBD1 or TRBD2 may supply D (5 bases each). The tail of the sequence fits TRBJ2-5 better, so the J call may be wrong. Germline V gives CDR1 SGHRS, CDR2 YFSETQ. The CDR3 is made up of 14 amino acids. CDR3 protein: CASSVGAVGETQYF. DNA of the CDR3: TGCGCCAGCAGCGTCGGGGCTGTGGGGGAGACCCAGTACTTC.

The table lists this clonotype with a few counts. CDR3 sequence: CATSSSSGRTKVNEQFF. The DNA for the CDR3 is TGTGCCACCAGCAGTTCTAGCGGGAGGACTAAAGTAAATGAGCAGTTCTTC. The rearrangement joins TRBV15 to TRBJ2-1; 11 bases agree with TRBD2. The junction had 11 bases not matched to a gene; V was cut back by 3 bases and J by 7 bases. This CDR3 has 17 amino acids. Germline loops: CDR1 LNHNV, CDR2 YYDKDF (reference sequence).

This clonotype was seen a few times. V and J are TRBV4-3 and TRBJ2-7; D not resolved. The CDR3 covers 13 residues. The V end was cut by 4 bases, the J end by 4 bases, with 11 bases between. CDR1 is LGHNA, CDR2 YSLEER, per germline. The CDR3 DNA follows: TGCGCCAGCAGCCGAGGCTCGATGTACGAGCAGTACTTC. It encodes CASSRGSMYEQYF.

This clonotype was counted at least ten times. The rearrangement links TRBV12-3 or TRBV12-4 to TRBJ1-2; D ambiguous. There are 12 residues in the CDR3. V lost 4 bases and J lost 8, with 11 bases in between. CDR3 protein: CASSSGVWGYTF. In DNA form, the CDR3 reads TGTGCCAGCAGTTCGGGAGTTTGGGGCTACACCTTC.

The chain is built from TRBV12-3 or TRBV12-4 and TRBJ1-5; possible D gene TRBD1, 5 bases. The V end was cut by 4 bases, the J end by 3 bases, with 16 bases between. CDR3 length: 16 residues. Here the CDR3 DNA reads TGTGCCAGCAGTTCACGCCCCAGGGACCCCAATCAGCCCCAGCATTTT. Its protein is CASSSRPRDPNQPQHF.

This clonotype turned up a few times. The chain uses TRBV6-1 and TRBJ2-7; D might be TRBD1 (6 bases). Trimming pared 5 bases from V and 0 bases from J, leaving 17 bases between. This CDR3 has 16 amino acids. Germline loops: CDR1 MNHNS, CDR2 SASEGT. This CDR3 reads CASSTRDNHFSYEQYF. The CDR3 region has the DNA TGTGCCAGCAGTACCCGGGACAACCACTTCTCCTACGAGCAGTACTTC.

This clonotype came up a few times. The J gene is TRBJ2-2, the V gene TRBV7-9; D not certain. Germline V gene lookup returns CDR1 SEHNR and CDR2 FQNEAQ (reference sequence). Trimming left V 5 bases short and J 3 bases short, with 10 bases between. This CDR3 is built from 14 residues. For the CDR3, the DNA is TGTGCCAGCAGCCTCAGTAGGGACACCGGGGAGCTGTTTTTT. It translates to CASSLSRDTGELFF.

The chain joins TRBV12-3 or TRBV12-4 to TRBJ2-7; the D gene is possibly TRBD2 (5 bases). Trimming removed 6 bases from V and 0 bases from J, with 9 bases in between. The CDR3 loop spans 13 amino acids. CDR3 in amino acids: CASRRAPSYEQYF. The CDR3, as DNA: TGTGCCAGCAGGAGGGCCCCCTCCTACGAGCAGTACTTC.

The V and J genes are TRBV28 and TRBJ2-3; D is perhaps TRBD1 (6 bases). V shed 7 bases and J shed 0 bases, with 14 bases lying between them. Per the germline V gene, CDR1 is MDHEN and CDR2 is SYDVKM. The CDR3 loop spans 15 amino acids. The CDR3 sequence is CASNGRQESTDTQYF. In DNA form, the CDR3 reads TGTGCCAGCAACGGAAGACAGGAGAGCACAGATACGCAGTATTTT.

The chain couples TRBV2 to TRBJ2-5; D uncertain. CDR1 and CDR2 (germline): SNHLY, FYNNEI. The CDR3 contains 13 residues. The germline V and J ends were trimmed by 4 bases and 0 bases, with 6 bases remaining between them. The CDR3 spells CASSVPNQETQYF. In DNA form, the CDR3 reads TGTGCCAGCAGTGTCCCGAACCAAGAGACCCAGTACTTC.

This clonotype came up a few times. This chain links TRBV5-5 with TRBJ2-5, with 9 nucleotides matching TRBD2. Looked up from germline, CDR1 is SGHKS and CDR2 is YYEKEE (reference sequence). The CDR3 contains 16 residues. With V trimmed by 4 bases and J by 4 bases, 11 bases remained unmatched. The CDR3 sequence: CASSHGREGLGETQYF. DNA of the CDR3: TGTGCCAGCAGCCATGGGCGGGAGGGCCTAGGAGAGACCCAGTACTTC.

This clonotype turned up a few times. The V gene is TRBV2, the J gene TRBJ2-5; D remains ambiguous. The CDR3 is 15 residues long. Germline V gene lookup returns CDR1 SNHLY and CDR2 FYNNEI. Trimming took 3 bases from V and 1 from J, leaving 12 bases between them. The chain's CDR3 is CASSDDPGLQETQYF. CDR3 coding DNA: TGTGCCAGCAGTGACGATCCGGGCCTCCAAGAGACCCAGTACTTC.

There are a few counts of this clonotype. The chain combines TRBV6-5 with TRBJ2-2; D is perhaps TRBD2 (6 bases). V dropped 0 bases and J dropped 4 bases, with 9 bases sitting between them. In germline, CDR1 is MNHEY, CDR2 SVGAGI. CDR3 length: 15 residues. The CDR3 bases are TGTGCCAGCAGTTACTCTCTCGGGGGCACCGGGGAGCTGTTTTTT. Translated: CASSYSLGGTGELFF.

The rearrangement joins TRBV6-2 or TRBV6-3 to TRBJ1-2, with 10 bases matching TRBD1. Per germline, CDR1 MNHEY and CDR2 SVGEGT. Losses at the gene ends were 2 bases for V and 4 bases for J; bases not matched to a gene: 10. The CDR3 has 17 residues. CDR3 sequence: CASSYRMRDRGLYGYTF. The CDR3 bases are TGTGCCAGCAGTTACCGGATGAGGGACAGGGGACTCTATGGCTACACCTTC.

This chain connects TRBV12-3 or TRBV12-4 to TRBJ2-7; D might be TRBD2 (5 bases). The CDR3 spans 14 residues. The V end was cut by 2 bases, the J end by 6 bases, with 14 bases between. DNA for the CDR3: TGTGCCAGCAGTTTATCTCACCTAGCCGGCGAGCAGTACTTC. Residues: CASSLSHLAGEQYF.

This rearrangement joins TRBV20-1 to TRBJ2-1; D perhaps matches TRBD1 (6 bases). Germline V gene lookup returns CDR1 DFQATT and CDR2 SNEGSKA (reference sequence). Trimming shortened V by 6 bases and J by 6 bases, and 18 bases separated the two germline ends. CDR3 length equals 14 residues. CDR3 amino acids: CSAGDKGNPNEQFF. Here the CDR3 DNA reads TGCAGTGCGGGGGACAAAGGGAACCCCAATGAGCAGTTCTTC.

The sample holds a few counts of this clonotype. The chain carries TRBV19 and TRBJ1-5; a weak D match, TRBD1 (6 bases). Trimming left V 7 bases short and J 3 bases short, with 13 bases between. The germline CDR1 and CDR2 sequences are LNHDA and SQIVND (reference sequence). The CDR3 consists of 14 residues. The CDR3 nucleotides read TGTGCCAGTACACTGGACAGCTCCAATCAGCCCCAGCATTTT. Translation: CASTLDSSNQPQHF.

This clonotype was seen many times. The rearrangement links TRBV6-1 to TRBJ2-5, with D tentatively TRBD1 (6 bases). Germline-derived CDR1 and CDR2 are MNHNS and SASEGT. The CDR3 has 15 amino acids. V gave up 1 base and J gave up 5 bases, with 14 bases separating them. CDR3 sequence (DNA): TGTGCCAGCAGTGAAGTATGGGGGCACCGGGAGACCCAGTACTTC. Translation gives CASSEVWGHRETQYF.

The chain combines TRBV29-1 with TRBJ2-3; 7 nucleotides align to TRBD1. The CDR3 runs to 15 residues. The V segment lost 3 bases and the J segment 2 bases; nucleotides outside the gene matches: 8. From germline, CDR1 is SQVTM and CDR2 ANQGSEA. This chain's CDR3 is CSVDGLGTATDTQYF. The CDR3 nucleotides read TGCAGCGTTGATGGCCTCGGGACAGCCACAGATACGCAGTATTTT.

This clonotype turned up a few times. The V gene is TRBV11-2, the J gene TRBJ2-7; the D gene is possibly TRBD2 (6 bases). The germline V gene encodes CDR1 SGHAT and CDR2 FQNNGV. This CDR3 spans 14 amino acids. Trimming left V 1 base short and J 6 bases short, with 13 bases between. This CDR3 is CASSLGRTTTEQYF. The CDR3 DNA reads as TGTGCCAGCAGCTTAGGGAGGACTACCACCGAGCAGTACTTC.

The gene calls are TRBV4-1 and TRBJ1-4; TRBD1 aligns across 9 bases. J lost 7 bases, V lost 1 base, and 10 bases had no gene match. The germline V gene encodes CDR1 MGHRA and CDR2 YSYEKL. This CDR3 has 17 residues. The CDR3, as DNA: TGCGCCAGCAGCCAAGGAACGAGGGGGACAGGGACTGAAAAACTGTTTTTT. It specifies CASSQGTRGTGTEKLFF.

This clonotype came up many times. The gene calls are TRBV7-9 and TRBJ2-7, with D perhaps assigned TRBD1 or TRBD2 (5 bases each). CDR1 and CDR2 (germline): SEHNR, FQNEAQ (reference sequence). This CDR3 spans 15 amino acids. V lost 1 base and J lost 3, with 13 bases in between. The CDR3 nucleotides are TGTGCCAGCAGCTTAGGGGACGCGCCACGCTACGAGCAGTACTTC. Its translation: CASSLGDAPRYEQYF. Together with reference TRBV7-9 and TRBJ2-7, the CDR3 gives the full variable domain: DTGVSQNPRHKITKRGQNVTFRCDPISEHNRLYWYRQTLGQGPEFLTYFQNEAQLEKSRLLSDRFSAERPKGSFSTLEIQRTEQGDSAMYLCASSLGDAPRYEQYFGPGTRLTVT.

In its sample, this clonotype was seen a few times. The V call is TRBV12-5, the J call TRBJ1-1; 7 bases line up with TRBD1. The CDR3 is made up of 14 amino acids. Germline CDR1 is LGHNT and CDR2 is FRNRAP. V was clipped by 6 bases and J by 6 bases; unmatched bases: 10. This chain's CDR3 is CASGQGEVSPEAFF. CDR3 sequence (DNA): TGTGCTAGTGGCCAGGGGGAAGTCTCCCCTGAAGCTTTCTTT.

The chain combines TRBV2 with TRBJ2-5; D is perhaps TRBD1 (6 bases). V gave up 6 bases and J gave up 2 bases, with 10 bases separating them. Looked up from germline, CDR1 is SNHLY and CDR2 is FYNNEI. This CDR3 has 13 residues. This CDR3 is CASRGQRQETQYF. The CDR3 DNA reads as TGTGCCAGCAGAGGACAGAGACAAGAGACCCAGTACTTC.

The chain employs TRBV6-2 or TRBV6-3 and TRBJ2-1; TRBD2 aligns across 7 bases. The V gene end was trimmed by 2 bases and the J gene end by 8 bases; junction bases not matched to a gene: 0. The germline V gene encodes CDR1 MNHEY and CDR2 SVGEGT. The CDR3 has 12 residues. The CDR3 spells CASSYGRDEQFF. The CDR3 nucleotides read TGTGCCAGCAGTTACGGGAGGGATGAGCAGTTCTTC.